This T cell receptor beta chain was identified during a study of CD8 T cells in ankylosing spondylitis. Findings and limits, study-wide: Disease-associated clonotypes exhibited CD8+ identity and were relatively infrequent in peripheral blood. Reported data indicate significant enrichment of disease-linked clones within matched ankylosing spondylitis synovial fluid. Blood of patients with ankylosing spondylitis appeared to be characterized by a TCR beta motif of roughly eight highly homologous variants.

In this sample, this clonotype turned up many times. Its antigen remains unknown. The CDR3 totals 14 residues. The germline CDR1 and CDR2 sequences are SGHTA and FQGNSA. Unmatched junction bases numbered 9, after V lost 6 bases and J lost 9 bases. MiXCR was run by TCRdb on the 5' RACE reads, yielding one entry per CDR3 protein. The sample shows over 150,000 distinct CDR3 sequences, roughly 20% of them seen only once. The TCR sequence derives from a male donor between 5 and 29 years old with ankylosing spondylitis or in good health (not recorded which). The chain employs TRBV7-2 and TRBJ1-4, with TRBD1 matching over 8 bases. The sample taken for sequencing was blood, either unsorted or a sorted T cell fraction (not recorded which). CDR3 protein: CASRLGGQGQKLFF. In DNA form, the CDR3 reads TGTGCCAGCAGACTGGGCGGACAGGGACAAAAACTGTTTTTT.